Each of the 17 T cell receptor beta chains below was sequenced from the same sample in a study of shared clonotypes between healthy human individuals. Measured with immunoSEQ multiplex PCR; TCRdb has only the in-frame clones, and not every one. The sample shows 2,500,000 or so clones, 85% to 95% of them seen only once. Sequencing was done on a sample of naive CD4+ T cells from PBMCs. Subset described: CD45RA+ positively selected. The receptors here all came from a young man in good health. Some clones in this sample may be carry-over from other donors' samples.

The CDR3 DNA follows: TGTGCCACCAGCAGAGTACATAGCGGGAGAAACATCTATGAGCAGTTCTTC. It yields the protein CATSRVHSGRNIYEQFF. The genes are TRBV15 and TRBJ2-1, with 9 bases aligning to TRBD2. The germline CDR1 and CDR2 sequences are LNHNV and YYDKDF (reference sequence). V dropped 1 base and J dropped 8; count of bases not matched to a gene: 12. The CDR3 consists of 17 residues.

The chain couples TRBV19 to TRBJ2-2; 8 nucleotides agree with TRBD2. J lost 5 bases, V lost 6 bases, and 5 bases had no gene match. The CDR3 spans 14 residues. Germline values: CDR1 LNHDA, CDR2 SQIVND (reference sequence). CDR3 sequence: CASSRGRTTGELFF. For the CDR3, the DNA is TGTGCCAGTAGCCGCGGGAGGACTACCGGGGAGCTGTTTTTT.

The chain uses TRBV28 and TRBJ2-3; D tentatively fits TRBD1 or TRBD2 (5 bases each). Per the germline V gene, CDR1 is MDHEN and CDR2 is SYDVKM. Trimming cost V 3 bases and J 8 bases, with 15 bases left between them. This CDR3 spans 14 amino acids. In nucleotides, the CDR3 is TGTGCCAGCAGTTTGACCGGGGCTCAGGGTACGCAGTATTTT. Translation: CASSLTGAQGTQYF.

Points on this clone: This sample includes further DNA sequences coding for the same CDR3. The rearrangement joins TRBV5-1 to TRBJ2-3; D is uncertain. CDR3 size: 13 residues. V lost 0 bases, J lost 2 bases, and 4 bases lay in between. Looked up from germline, CDR1 is SGHRS and CDR2 is YFSETQ. CDR3 loop: CASSLGSTDTQYF. The CDR3 region has the DNA TGCGCCAGCAGCTTGGGCTCCACAGATACGCAGTATTTT.

This chain connects TRBV6-5 to TRBJ2-1, with D perhaps TRBD1 (5 bases). The CDR3 loop spans 13 amino acids. Trimming stripped 2 bases from V and 6 bases from J, with 8 bases between. CDR1 and CDR2 (germline): MNHEY, SVGAGI. This chain's CDR3 is CASSYGHSNEQFF. In nucleotides, the CDR3 is TGTGCCAGCAGTTACGGACATAGCAATGAGCAGTTCTTC.

Regarding this clone: The same CDR3 arises from other DNA sequences in this sample as well. The CDR3 here is CASSIRGSNTGELFF. The CDR3 nucleotides read TGTGCCAGTAGTATCCGCGGCAGTAACACCGGGGAGCTGTTTTTT. The V gene is TRBV19, the J gene TRBJ2-2, with D unclear. Germline-derived CDR1 and CDR2 are LNHDA and SQIVND (reference sequence). This CDR3 is built from 15 residues. V lost 3 bases and J lost 2, with 10 bases in between.

With respect to this clone: At the DNA level, this CDR3 is encoded by other sequences in the same sample as well. This sequence joins TRBV19 and TRBJ2-5; D call uncertain. Germline CDR1 is LNHDA and CDR2 is SQIVND (reference sequence). The CDR3 spans 12 residues. Trimming left V 3 bases short and J 5 bases short, with 7 bases between. The CDR3 DNA reads TGTGCCAGTAGTATCCTGGGGGAGACCCAGTACTTC. Its translation: CASSILGETQYF.

The chain links TRBV5-6 to TRBJ1-2, with D perhaps TRBD1 (6 bases). Trimming pared 2 bases from V and 4 bases from J, leaving 9 bases between. The CDR3 contains 13 residues. In germline, CDR1 is SGHDT, CDR2 YYEEEE. The CDR3 is CASSFLTGYGYTF. CDR3 sequence (DNA): TGTGCCAGCAGCTTCCTGACAGGCTATGGCTACACCTTC. The full variable domain, rest sourced from reference TRBV5-6 and TRBJ1-2, is DAGVTQSPTHLIKTRGQQVTLRCSPKSGHDTVSWYQQALGQGPQFIFQYYEEEERQRGNFPDRFSGHQFPNYSSELNVNALLLGDSALYLCASSFLTGYGYTFGSGTRLTVV.

The chain couples TRBV7-2 to TRBJ2-7, with 9 bases lining up with TRBD1. The CDR3 contains 13 residues. CDR1 and CDR2 (germline): SGHTA, FQGNSA. J gave up 12 bases and V 4 bases, and 10 bases lay outside the gene matches. The CDR3 loop is CASSSGGQGKRYF. CDR3 DNA sequence: TGTGCCAGCAGCTCCGGGGGACAGGGCAAGCGGTACTTC.

The chain recombines TRBV7-2 with TRBJ2-5; 8 bases match TRBD2. Germline-derived CDR1 and CDR2 are SGHTA and FQGNSA. The CDR3 totals 17 residues. V gave up 5 bases and J gave up 4 bases; unmatched junction bases: 15. In nucleotides, the CDR3 is TGTGCCAGCAGCCCCCCCGCGGGGGGCGAGGCAGGAGAGACCCAGTACTTC. It specifies CASSPPAGGEAGETQYF.

Of note for this clone: One end of the junction fails to match germline, which may point to a read error. The V call is TRBV28, the J call TRBJ2-7; 9 positions agree with TRBD1. The CDR3 is made up of 15 amino acids. CDR1 and CDR2 from the germline V gene are MDHEN and SYDVKM. CDR3 nucleotide sequence: TGTGCCAGACCCCCGCGGGACAGGGCTTCCTCCGAGCAGTACTTC. Amino acid sequence: CARPPRDRASSEQYF.

The J gene is TRBJ2-1, the V gene TRBV27; 9 bases map to TRBD2. Losses at the gene ends were 3 bases for V and 2 bases for J; bases not matched to a gene: 5. The germline V gene has CDR1 MNHEY and CDR2 SMNVEV (reference sequence). The CDR3 has 16 residues. This CDR3 reads CASSLYSGRTYNEQFF. CDR3 coding DNA: TGTGCCAGCAGTTTGTATAGCGGGAGAACCTACAATGAGCAGTTCTTC.

The CDR3 reads CASSSPGGELFF. CDR3 DNA sequence: TGCGCCAGCAGCTCCCCCGGCGGGGAGCTGTTTTTT. The genes are TRBV5-1 and TRBJ2-2; D unresolved. The CDR3 runs 12 residues. Germline CDR1 SGHRS, CDR2 YFSETQ. V was shortened by 3 bases and J by 7 bases, with 7 bases between the two germline ends.

The genes are TRBV10-3 and TRBJ1-1, with 9 positions matching TRBD1. The length of the CDR3 is 15 residues. Germline V CDR1 and CDR2: ENHRY, SYGVKD. V lost 4 bases and J lost 3; bases outside the gene matches: 6. In DNA form, the CDR3 reads TGTGCCATCAGTGTGACAGGGGGGTCGGACACTGAAGCTTTCTTT. It yields the protein CAISVTGGSDTEAFF.

V is TRBV29-1 and J is TRBJ2-5; no clear D. CDR3 length: 11 amino acids. In germline, CDR1 is SQVTM, CDR2 ANQGSEA. Trimming left V 7 bases short and J 2 bases short, with 8 bases between. DNA of the CDR3: TGCAGCGCCAGCAAGCAAGAGACCCAGTACTTC. Protein: CSASKQETQYF.

The chain combines TRBV28 with TRBJ2-1, with 11 bases fitting TRBD1. The CDR3 has 17 residues. Germline assignment: CDR1 MDHEN and CDR2 SYDVKM. V lost 5 bases and J lost 2; bases outside the gene matches: 8. The CDR3 region is CASSPRRGQGAYNEQFF. The CDR3, as DNA: TGTGCCAGCAGTCCAAGAAGGGGACAGGGGGCCTACAATGAGCAGTTCTTC.

The genes are TRBV27 and TRBJ1-6; TRBD1 matches 10 bases. Germline CDR1 reads MNHEY; CDR2 reads SMNVEV (reference sequence). After removal of 8 bases from V and 7 bases from J, the junction contained 8 bases not matched to a gene. CDR3 size: 15 residues. CDR3 bases: TGTGCCAGCCCAACAAGGACAGGGGGAAATTCACCCCTCCACTTT. Residues: CASPTRTGGNSPLHF.